This entry features one T cell receptor beta chain sequence. Its antigen is still unknown. Trimming took 1 base from V and 4 from J; bases not matched to a gene: 7. Germline lookup yields CDR1 SGHRS and CDR2 YFSETQ. CDR3 length equals 16 residues. TCRdb recomputed calls from the 5' RACE reads with MiXCR, one row per CDR3 protein. This sample has about 260,000 distinct CDR3 sequences, with 13% found just once. These data originate in a study of T cells after yellow fever vaccination. Findings and caveats of the study: The secondary response was weaker but peaked faster, day 5 versus 15. A large majority of primary-vaccination clones showed up again after the booster (approximately 95% CD4, 85% to 90% CD8).

The source of this sequence is a man aged 25 to 40 who received the YFV17D yellow fever vaccine. J is TRBJ2-1 and V is TRBV5-1; the match to TRBD2 covers 8 bases. The specimen was CD4+ T cells sorted from PBMCs, collected 45 days after the yellow fever booster vaccination. Written as DNA, the CDR3 is TGCGCCAGCAGCTTGAGGGTAGCGGGGACTTACAATGAGCAGTTCTTC. This encodes CASSLRVAGTYNEQFF.